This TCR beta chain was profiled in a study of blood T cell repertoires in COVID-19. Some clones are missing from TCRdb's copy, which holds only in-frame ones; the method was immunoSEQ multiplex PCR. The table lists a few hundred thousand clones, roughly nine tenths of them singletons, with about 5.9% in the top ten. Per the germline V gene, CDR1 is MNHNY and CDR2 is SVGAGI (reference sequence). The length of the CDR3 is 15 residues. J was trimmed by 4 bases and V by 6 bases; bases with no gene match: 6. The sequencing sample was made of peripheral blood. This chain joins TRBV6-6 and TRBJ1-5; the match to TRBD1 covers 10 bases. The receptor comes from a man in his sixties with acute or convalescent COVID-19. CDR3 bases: TGTGCCAGCAGCCAGGACAGGGGGGTGAATCAGCCCCAGCATTTT. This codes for CASSQDRGVNQPQHF.